The clone carrying this T cell receptor (beta chain) has at least ten counts. Its antigen remains unknown. Clinical Activity Scores of at least 3, NOSPECS grades of at least 4 and durations under 3 months characterized ophthalmopathy patients. The study excluded patients with uncontrolled infection, other autoimmune disease, pregnancy or lactation. It was RNA transcripts that yielded the amplified TCR beta CDR3 regions. TCR CDR3 underwent first-round RT-PCR with the HTBI primer set. One entry per CDR3 protein, called by TCRdb with MiXCR from the multiplex PCR reads. The table shows more than 350,000 distinct CDR3 sequences, with about 14% occurring only once. The sample is drawn from a study of T cells in Graves' hyperthyroidism and ophthalmopathy. Findings and limits, study-wide: The authors' 13 V-J model separated ophthalmopathy from stable hyperthyroidism.

Trimming pared 5 bases from V and 4 bases from J, leaving 18 bases between. The CDR3 extends over 15 amino acids. The germline V gene has CDR1 SGHNT and CDR2 YENEEA. The receptor comes from a woman in her twenties or thirties with Graves' ophthalmopathy. The chain couples TRBV11-3 to TRBJ2-7, with D perhaps assigned TRBD1 or TRBD2 (6 bases each). The sequencing input was blood. The CDR3 loop reads CASSGIRGLDYEQYF. The DNA of the CDR3 is TGTGCCAGCAGCGGTATACGGGGGCTGGATTACGAGCAGTACTTC.